Ten or more counts support the clone carrying this TCR beta chain. Its matching antigen is unknown. The ends lost 5 bases at V and 3 bases at J; junction bases unmatched: 4. The CDR3 runs to 14 residues. In germline, CDR1 is SGHAT, CDR2 FQNNGV. Clinical symptoms, serum thyroxine and TRAb, thyroid ultrasound and orbital computed tomography were used for the diagnoses. This sample was included in a study of T cells in Graves' hyperthyroidism and ophthalmopathy. Points from the study as a whole: Clonotypes that were expanded in thyroid above 0.001 mostly appeared in blood too. A 13 V-J signature model discriminated ophthalmopathy versus stable hyperthyroidism.

Using RNA transcripts as the source, TCR beta CDR3 regions were amplified. Primed by the HTBI set, a first-round RT-PCR was run on the TCR CDR3. TCRdb processed the multiplex PCR reads anew with MiXCR; each CDR3 protein has one entry. Among under 400,000 distinct CDR3 sequences listed, 15% to 19% were seen once. This receptor was obtained from a woman aged 18-29 years with Graves' hyperthyroidism that later progressed to Graves' ophthalmopathy. This chain uses TRBV11-2 with TRBJ1-2, with 9 bases matching TRBD1. The specimen was blood. CDR3 residues: CASSQGQGDYGYTF. The CDR3 DNA reads TGTGCCAGCAGCCAGGGACAGGGCGACTATGGCTACACCTTC.